This entry lists 15 T cell receptor beta chains sequenced from one sample in a study of blood T cell repertoires in COVID-19. Data came from immunoSEQ multiplex PCR; TCRdb stores just in-frame clones and leaves some out. The sample includes fewer than 45,000 clones, about 82% of them seen just once. Sequenced: peripheral blood. Source of these receptors: a man aged 45-65 years with active COVID-19.

This clone showed up just once. The chain has TRBV2 and TRBJ1-2; 10 positions agree with TRBD1. There are 15 residues in the CDR3. Germline V gives CDR1 SNHLY, CDR2 FYNNEI. The junction had 13 bases not matched to a gene; V was cut back by 7 bases and J by 8 bases. The CDR3: CASTPGQGKSWGYTF. As DNA, the CDR3 is TGTGCCAGCACCCCGGGACAGGGGAAGAGCTGGGGCTACACCTTC.

V is TRBV28 and J is TRBJ2-5; 7 positions match TRBD1. The V gene's germline CDR1 is MDHEN and CDR2 SYDVKM. The trim removed 6 bases at V and 5 bases at J, leaving 12 bases unmatched. This CDR3 has 15 residues. This CDR3 reads CASSSPRDRRETQYF. CDR3 coding DNA: TGTGCCAGCAGCAGTCCCCGGGACAGAAGGGAGACCCAGTACTTC.

This chain uses TRBV6-5 with TRBJ1-3; 9 bases line up with TRBD1. This CDR3 has 15 amino acids. J was trimmed by 1 base and V by 7 bases; bases with no gene match: 5. CDR1 MNHEY and CDR2 SVGAGI come from the germline V gene. The CDR3 DNA sequence: TGTGCCAGCATTAGGGACAGGGCGTCTGGAAACACCATATATTTT. This gives the protein CASIRDRASGNTIYF.

The rearrangement uses TRBV5-1 and TRBJ2-7, with 9 bases fitting TRBD1. V gave up 0 bases and J gave up 7 bases; unmatched junction bases: 8. Germline CDR1 SGHRS, CDR2 YFSETQ. CDR3 length: 15 residues. For the CDR3, the DNA is TGCGCCAGCAGCTTGGAGGGGACAGGGACGGGGGAGCAGTACTTC. This translates into CASSLEGTGTGEQYF.

The CDR3 protein is CASSRWTGDGTGELFF. The DNA for the CDR3 is TGTGCCAGCAGTCGGTGGACAGGGGATGGCACCGGGGAGCTGTTTTTT. This chain links TRBV6-4 with TRBJ2-2; 9 bases match TRBD1. This CDR3 region has 16 residues. Germline values: CDR1 MRHNA, CDR2 SNTAGT. V was clipped by 5 bases and J by 4 bases; unmatched bases: 8.

The chain combines TRBV7-2 with TRBJ1-6, with TRBD1 identical over 7 bases. The germline V gene encodes CDR1 SGHTA and CDR2 FQGNSA. The V gene end was trimmed by 9 bases and the J gene end by 6 bases; junction bases not matched to a gene: 11. The length of the CDR3 is 15 residues. The CDR3 is CARSGGGTANSPLHF. The CDR3 DNA follows: TGTGCCAGGAGTGGTGGTGGGACAGCTAATTCACCCCTCCACTTT. Filled out from reference TRBV7-2 and TRBJ1-6, the complete variable domain reads GAGVSQSPSNKVTEKGKDVELRCDPISGHTALYWYRQSLGQGLEFLIYFQGNSAPDKSGLPSDRFSAERTGGSVSTLTIQRTQQEDSAVYLCARSGGGTANSPLHFGNGTRLTVT.

This chain uses TRBV28 with TRBJ1-2, with D tentatively TRBD1 (6 bases). The CDR3 has 12 amino acids. V gave up 4 bases and J gave up 7 bases, with 10 bases separating them. Germline CDR1 is MDHEN and CDR2 is SYDVKM. CDR3 residues: CASSSNRVGYTF. The CDR3 DNA reads as TGTGCCAGCAGTTCAAACAGGGTTGGCTACACCTTC.

J is TRBJ1-6 and V is TRBV7-2, with 7 bases fitting TRBD1. After removal of 4 bases from V and 7 bases from J, the junction contained 10 bases not matched to a gene. This CDR3 comprises 16 residues. CDR1 is SGHTA, CDR2 FQGNSA, per germline. The CDR3 DNA reads TGTGCCAGCAGCTCCCGGGACAGCCTTCCAAATTCACCCCTCCACTTT. Residues: CASSSRDSLPNSPLHF.

The V call is TRBV2, the J call TRBJ1-5; D unclear. Trimming stripped 4 bases from V and 1 base from J, with 5 bases between. The CDR3 covers 13 residues. CDR1 SNHLY and CDR2 FYNNEI come from the germline V gene. In DNA, the CDR3 is TGTGCCAGCAGTGGGCAGAGCAATCAGCCCCAGCATTTT. This gives the protein CASSGQSNQPQHF.

V and J are TRBV7-9 and TRBJ2-1, with 7 bases matching TRBD2. Germline V gene data show CDR1 as SEHNR and CDR2 as FQNEAQ (reference sequence). V lost 7 bases, J lost 2 bases, and 8 bases stayed unmatched. The CDR3 runs to 15 residues. DNA of the CDR3: TGTGCCAGCATTCCCCTAGCGGACCCCTACAATGAGCAGTTCTTC. Its protein is CASIPLADPYNEQFF.

The CDR3 loop is CASSVGRGNSPLHF. CDR3 nucleotides: TGTGCCAGCAGCGTAGGGCGCGGCAATTCACCCCTCCACTTT. The chain couples TRBV9 to TRBJ1-6; no clear D gene. The CDR3 contains 14 residues. Germline V lookup: CDR1 SGDLS, CDR2 YYNGEE. The V end was cut by 0 bases, the J end by 7 bases, with 8 bases between.

The chain recombines TRBV28 with TRBJ2-2; TRBD2 aligns across 12 bases. The germline V gene has CDR1 MDHEN and CDR2 SYDVKM. The V segment lost 5 bases and the J segment 5 bases; nucleotides outside the gene matches: 6. This CDR3 spans 16 amino acids. CDR3 in amino acids: CASSPLAGGRTGELFF. The CDR3 region has the DNA TGTGCCAGCAGTCCCCTAGCGGGGGGGAGAACCGGGGAGCTGTTTTTT.

As for this clone: Other DNA sequences within the sample encode an identical CDR3. For the CDR3, the DNA is TGTGCCACCAAACCAGGACAAAATAGCAATCAGCCCCAGCATTTT. Encoded protein: CATKPGQNSNQPQHF. The chain links TRBV10-3 to TRBJ1-5; the D gene is possibly TRBD1 (5 bases). The germline V gene encodes CDR1 ENHRY and CDR2 SYGVKD. Trimming shortened V by 10 bases and J by 0 bases, and 16 bases separated the two germline ends. CDR3 length: 15 residues.

The chain recombines TRBV7-9 with TRBJ2-1, with a tentative D call TRBD1 (5 bases). The CDR3 spans 13 residues. Germline V gene data show CDR1 as SEHNR and CDR2 as FQNEAQ (reference sequence). V shed 6 bases and J shed 1 base, with 7 bases lying between them. This CDR3 is CASSKGSYNEQFF. Written as DNA, the CDR3 is TGTGCCAGCAGTAAGGGGTCCTACAATGAGCAGTTCTTC.

The genes are TRBV18 and TRBJ1-2; a possible D gene is TRBD1 (6 bases). The CDR3 contains 18 residues. Trimming shortened V by 6 bases and J by 0 bases, and 23 bases separated the two germline ends. Germline CDR1 is KGHSH and CDR2 is LQKENI. The CDR3 bases are TGTGCCAGCTCCGTGGGGGCCGGGACATATAGGGCTAACTATGGCTACACCTTC. Its protein is CASSVGAGTYRANYGYTF.